The 3 T cell receptor beta chains below come from one sample, sequenced in a study of T cell responses to AZD1222 COVID-19 vaccine. Data came from immunoSEQ multiplex PCR; TCRdb stores just in-frame clones and leaves some out. The table lists 150,000 to 190,000 clones, less than 95% of them singletons. The source material was peripheral blood, sampled on day 0 of AZD1222 vaccination. These receptor sequences come from an adult in good health.

V and J are TRBV19 and TRBJ1-2, with D perhaps TRBD1 (5 bases). Germline V gene lookup returns CDR1 LNHDA and CDR2 SQIVND (reference sequence). This CDR3 is built from 13 residues. V was cut by 8 bases and J by 3 bases, with 13 bases left in between. The CDR3 reads CASSDGGDYGYTF. CDR3 coding DNA: TGTGCCAGTTCAGATGGGGGAGACTATGGCTACACCTTC.

The CDR3 here is CAWSAWTGGSPLHF. CDR3 nucleotides: TGTGCCTGGAGTGCGTGGACAGGGGGCTCACCCCTCCACTTT. The chain has TRBV30 and TRBJ1-6; 11 bases align to TRBD1. Germline values: CDR1 GTSNPN, CDR2 SVGIG (reference sequence). The J segment lost 10 bases and the V segment lost 1 base, leaving 3 bases of the junction unmatched. This CDR3 has 14 residues.

The chain recombines TRBV28 with TRBJ2-1; 10 bases match TRBD2. The ends lost 5 bases at V and 1 base at J; junction bases unmatched: 5. This CDR3 region has 16 residues. CDR1 and CDR2 (germline): MDHEN, SYDVKM. This CDR3 reads CASSPTSGNSYNEQFF. In DNA form, the CDR3 reads TGTGCCAGCAGTCCCACTAGCGGGAATTCCTACAATGAGCAGTTCTTC.